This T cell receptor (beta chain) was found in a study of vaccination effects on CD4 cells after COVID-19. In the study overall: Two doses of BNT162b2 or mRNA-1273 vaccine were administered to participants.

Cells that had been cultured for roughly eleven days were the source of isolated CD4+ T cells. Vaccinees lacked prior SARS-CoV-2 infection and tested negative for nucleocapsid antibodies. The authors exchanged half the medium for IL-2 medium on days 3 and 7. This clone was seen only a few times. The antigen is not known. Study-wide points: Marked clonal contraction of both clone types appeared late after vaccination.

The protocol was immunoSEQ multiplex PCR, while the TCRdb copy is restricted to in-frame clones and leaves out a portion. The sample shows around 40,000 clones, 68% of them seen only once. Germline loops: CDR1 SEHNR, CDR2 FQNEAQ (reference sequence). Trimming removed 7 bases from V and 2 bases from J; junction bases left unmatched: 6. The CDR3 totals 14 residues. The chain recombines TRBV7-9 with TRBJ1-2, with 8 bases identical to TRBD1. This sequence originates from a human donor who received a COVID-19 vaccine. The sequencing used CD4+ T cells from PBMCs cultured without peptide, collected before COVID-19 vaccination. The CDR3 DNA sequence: TGTGCCAGCACCCAGTCAGGGGGCAACTATGGCTACACCTTC. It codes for CASTQSGGNYGYTF.